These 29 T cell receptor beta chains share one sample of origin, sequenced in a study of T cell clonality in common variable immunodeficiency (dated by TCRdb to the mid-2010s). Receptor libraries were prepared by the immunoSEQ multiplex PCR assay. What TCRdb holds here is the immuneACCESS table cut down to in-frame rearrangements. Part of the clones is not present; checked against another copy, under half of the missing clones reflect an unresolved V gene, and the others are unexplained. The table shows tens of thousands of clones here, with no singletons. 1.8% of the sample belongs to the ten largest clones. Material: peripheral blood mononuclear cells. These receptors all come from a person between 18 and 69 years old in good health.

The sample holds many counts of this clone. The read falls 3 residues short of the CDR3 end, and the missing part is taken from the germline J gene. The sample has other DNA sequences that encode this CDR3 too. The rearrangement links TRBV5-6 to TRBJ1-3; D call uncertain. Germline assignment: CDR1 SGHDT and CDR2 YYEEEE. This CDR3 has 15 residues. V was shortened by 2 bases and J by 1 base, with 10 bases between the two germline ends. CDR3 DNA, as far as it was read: TGTGCCAGCAGCTTTGTTCGCGGTTCTGGAAACACC. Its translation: CASSFVRGSGNT. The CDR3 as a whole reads CASSFVRGSGNTIYF.

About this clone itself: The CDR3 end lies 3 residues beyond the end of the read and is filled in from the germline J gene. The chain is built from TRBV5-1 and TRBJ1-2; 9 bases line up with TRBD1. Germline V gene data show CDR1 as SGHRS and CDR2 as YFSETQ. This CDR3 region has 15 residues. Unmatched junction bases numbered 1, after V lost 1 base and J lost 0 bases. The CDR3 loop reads CASSLNRGPNYGYTF. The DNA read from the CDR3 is TGCGCCAGCAGCTTGAACAGGGGGCCTAACTATGGC.

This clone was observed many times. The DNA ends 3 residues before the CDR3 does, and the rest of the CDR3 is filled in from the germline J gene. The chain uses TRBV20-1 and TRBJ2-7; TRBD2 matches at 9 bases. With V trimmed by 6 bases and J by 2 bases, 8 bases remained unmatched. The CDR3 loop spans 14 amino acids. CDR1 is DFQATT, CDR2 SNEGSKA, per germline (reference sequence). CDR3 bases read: TGCAGTGCGCCTTATAGCGGGAGACCCTACGAG. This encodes CSAPYSGRPYE. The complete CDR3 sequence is CSAPYSGRPYEQYF.

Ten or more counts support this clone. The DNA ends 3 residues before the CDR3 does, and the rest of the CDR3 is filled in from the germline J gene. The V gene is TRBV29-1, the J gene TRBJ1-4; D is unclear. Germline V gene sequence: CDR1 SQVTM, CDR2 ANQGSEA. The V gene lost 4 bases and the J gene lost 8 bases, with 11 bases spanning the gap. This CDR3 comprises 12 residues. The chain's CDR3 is CSVGSGREKLFF. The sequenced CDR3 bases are TGCAGCGTTGGTTCGGGGAGGGAAAAA. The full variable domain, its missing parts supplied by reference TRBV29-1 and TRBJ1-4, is SAVISQKPSRDICQRGTSLTIQCQVDSQVTMMFWYRQQPGQSLTLIATANQGSEATYESGFVIDKFPISRPNLTFSTLTVSNMSPEDSSIYLCSVGSGREKLFFGSGTQLSVL.

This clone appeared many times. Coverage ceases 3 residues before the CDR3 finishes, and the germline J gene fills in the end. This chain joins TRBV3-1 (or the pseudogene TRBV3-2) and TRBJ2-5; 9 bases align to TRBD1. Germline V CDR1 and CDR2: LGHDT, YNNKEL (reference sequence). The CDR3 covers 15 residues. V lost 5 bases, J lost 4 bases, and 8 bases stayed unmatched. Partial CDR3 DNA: TGTGCCAGCAGCTACGGTCCGGGACAGGGAGAGACC. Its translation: CASSYGPGQGET. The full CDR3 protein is CASSYGPGQGETQYF.

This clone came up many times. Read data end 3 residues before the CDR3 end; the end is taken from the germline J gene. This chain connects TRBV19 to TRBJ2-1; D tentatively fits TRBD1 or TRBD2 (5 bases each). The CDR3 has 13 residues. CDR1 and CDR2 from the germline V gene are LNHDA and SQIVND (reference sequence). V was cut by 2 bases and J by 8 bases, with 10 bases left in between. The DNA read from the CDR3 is TGTGCCAGTAGTATAAGCAGAGGGGATGAG. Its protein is CASSISRGDE. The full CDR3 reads CASSISRGDEQFF.

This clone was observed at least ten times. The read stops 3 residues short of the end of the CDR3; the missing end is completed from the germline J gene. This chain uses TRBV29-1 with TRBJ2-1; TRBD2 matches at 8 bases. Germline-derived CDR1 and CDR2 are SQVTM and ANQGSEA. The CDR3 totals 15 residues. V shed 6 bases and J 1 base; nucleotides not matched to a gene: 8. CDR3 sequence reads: CSVRPGGRSYNEQFF. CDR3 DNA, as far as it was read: TGCAGCGTGCGGCCGGGGGGGCGATCCTACAATGAG.

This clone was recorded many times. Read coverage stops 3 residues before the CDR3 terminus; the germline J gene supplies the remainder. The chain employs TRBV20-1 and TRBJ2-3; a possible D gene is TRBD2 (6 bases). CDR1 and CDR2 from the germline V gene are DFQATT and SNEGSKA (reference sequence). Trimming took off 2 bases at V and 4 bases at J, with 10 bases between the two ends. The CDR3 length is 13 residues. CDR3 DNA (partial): TGCAGTGCTAGACGTGGCGGGGCAGATACG. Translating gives CSARRGGADT. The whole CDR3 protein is CSARRGGADTQYF.

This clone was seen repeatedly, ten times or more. The covered CDR3 bases are TGCGCCAGCAGCTTGGAGGTGTCAGGCATCGGGGAG. It specifies CASSLEVSGIGE. The whole CDR3 protein is CASSLEVSGIGELFF. The chain combines TRBV5-1 with TRBJ2-2; D not resolved. The read terminates 3 residues before the CDR3 end, so the remaining end is supplied by the germline J gene. From germline, CDR1 is SGHRS and CDR2 YFSETQ. The V and J ends lost 0 bases and 7 bases respectively, with 13 bases between them. The CDR3 loop spans 15 amino acids.

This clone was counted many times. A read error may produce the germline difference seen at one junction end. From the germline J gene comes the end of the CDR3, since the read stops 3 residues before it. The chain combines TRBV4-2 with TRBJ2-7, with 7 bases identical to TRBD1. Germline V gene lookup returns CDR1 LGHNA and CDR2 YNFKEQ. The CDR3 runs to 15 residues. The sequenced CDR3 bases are TGCGCCAGCAGCACCCAGACAGGGCGAAACTACGAG. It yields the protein CASSTQTGRNYE. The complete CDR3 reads CASSTQTGRNYEQYF.

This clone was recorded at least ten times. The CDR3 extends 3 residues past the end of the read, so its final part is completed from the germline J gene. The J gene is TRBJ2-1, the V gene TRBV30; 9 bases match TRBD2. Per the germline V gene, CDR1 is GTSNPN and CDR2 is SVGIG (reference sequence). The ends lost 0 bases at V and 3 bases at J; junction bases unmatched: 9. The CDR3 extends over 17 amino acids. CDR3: CAWSVELGGRDYNEQFF. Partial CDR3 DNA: TGTGCCTGGAGTGTTGAGTTAGGCGGGAGGGACTACAATGAG.

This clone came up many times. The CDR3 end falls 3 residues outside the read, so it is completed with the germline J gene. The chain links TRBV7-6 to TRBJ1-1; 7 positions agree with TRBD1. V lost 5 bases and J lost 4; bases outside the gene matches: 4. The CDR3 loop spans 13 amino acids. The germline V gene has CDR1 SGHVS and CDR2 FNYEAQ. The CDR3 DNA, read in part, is TGTGCCAGCAGCGCCCGGACAGGCACTGAA. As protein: CASSARTGTE. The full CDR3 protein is CASSARTGTEAFF.

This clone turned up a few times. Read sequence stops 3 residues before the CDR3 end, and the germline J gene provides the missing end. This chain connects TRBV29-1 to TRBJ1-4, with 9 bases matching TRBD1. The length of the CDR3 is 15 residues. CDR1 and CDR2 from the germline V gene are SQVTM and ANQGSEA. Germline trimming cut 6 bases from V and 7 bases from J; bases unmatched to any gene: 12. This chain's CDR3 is CSVENPGQGPEKLFF. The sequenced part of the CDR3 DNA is TGCAGCGTCGAGAACCCGGGACAGGGACCTGAAAAA.

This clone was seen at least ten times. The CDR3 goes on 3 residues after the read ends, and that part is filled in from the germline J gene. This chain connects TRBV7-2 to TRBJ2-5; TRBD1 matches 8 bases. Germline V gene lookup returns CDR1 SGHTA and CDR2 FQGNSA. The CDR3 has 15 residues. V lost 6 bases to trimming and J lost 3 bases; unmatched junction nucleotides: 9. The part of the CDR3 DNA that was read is TGTGCCAGCAGGATACAGGGGGTTTACGAAGAGACC. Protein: CASRIQGVYEET. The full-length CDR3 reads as CASRIQGVYEETQYF.

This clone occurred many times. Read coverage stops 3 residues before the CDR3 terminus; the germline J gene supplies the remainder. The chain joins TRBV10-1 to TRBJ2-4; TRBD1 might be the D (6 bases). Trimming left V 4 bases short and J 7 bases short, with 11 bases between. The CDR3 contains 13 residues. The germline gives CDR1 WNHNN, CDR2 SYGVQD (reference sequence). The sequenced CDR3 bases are TGCGCCAGCAGTGCCTCTGGGGGCAACATT. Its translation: CASSASGGNI. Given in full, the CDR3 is CASSASGGNIQYF.

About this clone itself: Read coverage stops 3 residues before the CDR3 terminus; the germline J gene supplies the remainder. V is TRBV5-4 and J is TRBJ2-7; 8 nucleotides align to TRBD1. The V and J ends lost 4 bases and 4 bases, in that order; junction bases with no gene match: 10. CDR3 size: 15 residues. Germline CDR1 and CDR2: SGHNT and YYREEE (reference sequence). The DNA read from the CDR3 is TGTGCCAGCAGCACTACAGGACAGGGCGGATACGAG. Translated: CASSTTGQGGYE. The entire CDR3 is CASSTTGQGGYEQYF.

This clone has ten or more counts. The sequenced part of the CDR3 DNA is TGCGCCAGCAGACCCTACGACAGTTTAAGCCAAGAGACC. Its translation is CASRPYDSLSQET. The whole CDR3 region reads CASRPYDSLSQETQYF. The V and J genes are TRBV5-1 and TRBJ2-5, with a possible D match to TRBD1 (5 bases). The read terminates 3 residues before the CDR3 end, so the remaining end is supplied by the germline J gene. The length of the CDR3 is 16 residues. Trimming left V 5 bases short and J 1 base short, with 18 bases between. Germline values: CDR1 SGHRS, CDR2 YFSETQ.

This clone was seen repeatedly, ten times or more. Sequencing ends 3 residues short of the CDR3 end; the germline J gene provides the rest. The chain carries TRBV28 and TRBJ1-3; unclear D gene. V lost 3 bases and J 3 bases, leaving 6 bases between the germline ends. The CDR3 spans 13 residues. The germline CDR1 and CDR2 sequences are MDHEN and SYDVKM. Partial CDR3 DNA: TGTGCCAGCAGTTTTGGGCTTGGAAACACC. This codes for CASSFGLGNT. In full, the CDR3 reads CASSFGLGNTIYF.

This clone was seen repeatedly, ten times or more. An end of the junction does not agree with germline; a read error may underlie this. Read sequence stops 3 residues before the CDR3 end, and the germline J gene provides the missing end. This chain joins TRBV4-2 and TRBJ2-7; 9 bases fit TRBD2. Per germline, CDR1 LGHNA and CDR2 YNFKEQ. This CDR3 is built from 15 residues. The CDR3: CATSEWTSVSYEQYF. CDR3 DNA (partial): TGTGCCACCAGCGAATGGACTAGCGTATCCTACGAG.

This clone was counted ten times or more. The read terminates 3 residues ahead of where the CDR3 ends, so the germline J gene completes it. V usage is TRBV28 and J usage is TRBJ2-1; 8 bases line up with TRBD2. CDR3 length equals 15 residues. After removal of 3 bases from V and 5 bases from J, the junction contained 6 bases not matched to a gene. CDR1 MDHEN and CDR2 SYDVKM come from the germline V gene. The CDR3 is CASSLSTSANNEQFF. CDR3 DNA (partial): TGTGCCAGCAGTTTGTCGACTAGCGCGAACAATGAG.

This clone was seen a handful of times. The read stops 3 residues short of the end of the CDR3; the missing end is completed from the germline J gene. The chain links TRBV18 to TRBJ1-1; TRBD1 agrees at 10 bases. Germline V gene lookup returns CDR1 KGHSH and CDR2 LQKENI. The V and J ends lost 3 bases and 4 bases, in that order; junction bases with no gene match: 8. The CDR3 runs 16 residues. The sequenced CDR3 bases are TGTGCCAGCTCACCTTCCCTGGGACAGGGGAGCACTGAA. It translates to CASSPSLGQGSTE. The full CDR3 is CASSPSLGQGSTEAFF.

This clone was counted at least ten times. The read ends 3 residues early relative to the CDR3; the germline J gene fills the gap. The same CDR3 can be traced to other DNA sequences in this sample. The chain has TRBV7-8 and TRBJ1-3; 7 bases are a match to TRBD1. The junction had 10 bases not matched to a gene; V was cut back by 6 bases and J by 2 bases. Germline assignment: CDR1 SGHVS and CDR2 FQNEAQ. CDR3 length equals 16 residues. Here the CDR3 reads CASRLQGGGPGNTIYF. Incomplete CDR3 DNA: TGTGCCAGCAGGCTTCAGGGGGGAGGCCCTGGAAACACC.

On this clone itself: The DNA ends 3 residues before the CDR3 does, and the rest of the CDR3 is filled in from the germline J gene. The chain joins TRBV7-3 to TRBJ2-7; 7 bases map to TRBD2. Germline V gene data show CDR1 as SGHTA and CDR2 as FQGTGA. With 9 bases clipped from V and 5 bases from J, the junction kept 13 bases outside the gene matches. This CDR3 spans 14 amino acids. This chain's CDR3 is CARGGVRAYNEQYF. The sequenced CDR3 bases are TGTGCCAGGGGGGGGGTGAGGGCCTACAACGAG.

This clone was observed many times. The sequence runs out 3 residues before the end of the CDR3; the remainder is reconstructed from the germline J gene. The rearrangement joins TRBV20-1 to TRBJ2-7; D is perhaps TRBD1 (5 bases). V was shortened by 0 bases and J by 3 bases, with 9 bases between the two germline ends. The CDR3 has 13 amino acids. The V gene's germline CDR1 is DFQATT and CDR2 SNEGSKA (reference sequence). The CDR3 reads CSARDVDNYEQYF. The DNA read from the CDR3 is TGCAGTGCTAGAGATGTGGACAACTACGAG.

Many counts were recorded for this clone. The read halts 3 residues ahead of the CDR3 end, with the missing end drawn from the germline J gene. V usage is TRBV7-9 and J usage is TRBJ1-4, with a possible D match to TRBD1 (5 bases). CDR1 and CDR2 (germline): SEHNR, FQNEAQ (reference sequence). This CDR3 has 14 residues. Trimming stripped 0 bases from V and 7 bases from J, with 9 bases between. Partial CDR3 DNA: TGTGCCAGCAGCTTAGCCGATCAGGGTGAAAAA. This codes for CASSLADQGEK. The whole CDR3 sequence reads CASSLADQGEKLFF.

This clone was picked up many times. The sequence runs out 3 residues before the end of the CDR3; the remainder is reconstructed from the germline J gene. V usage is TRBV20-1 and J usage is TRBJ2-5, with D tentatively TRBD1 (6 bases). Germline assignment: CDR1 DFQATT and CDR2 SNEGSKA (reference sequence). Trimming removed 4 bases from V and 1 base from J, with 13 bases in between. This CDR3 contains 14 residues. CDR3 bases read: TGCAGTGCTACCCACGGGACAATCCAAGAGACC. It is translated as CSATHGTIQET. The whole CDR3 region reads CSATHGTIQETQYF.

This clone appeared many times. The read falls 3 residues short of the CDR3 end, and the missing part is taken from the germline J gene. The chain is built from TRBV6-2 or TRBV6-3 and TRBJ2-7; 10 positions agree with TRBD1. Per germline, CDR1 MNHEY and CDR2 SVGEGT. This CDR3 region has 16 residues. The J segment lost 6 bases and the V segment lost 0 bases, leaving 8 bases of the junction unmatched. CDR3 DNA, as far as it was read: TGTGCCAGCAGTTACTCGTCCGGGACAGGGGTCGGCGAG. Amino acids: CASSYSSGTGVGE. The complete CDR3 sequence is CASSYSSGTGVGEQYF.

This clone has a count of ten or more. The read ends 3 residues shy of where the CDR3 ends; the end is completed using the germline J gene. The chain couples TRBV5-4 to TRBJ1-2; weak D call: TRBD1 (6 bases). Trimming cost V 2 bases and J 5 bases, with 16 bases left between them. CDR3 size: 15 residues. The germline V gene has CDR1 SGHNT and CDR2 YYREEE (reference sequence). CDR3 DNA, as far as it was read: TGTGCCAGCAGCTTTAAGCAAACAGGGTATTATGGC. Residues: CASSFKQTGYYG. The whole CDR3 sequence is CASSFKQTGYYGYTF.

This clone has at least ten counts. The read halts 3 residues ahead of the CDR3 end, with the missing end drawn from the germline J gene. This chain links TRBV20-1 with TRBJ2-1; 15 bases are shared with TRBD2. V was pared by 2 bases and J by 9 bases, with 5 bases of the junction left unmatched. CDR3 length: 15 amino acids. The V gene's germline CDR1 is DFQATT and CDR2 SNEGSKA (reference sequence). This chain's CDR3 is CSARIPGLAGGEQFF. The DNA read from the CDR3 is TGCAGTGCTAGAATCCCGGGACTAGCGGGAGGTGAG.